The entry below gives a single T cell receptor beta chain sequence along with its context. As yet, its antigen is unknown. These data are taken from a study of T cells in Graves' hyperthyroidism and ophthalmopathy. Study-wide background: Peripheral blood draws took place at initial diagnosis, ahead of any treatment.

TCR beta CDR3 sequences were amplified from RNA transcripts. During a first-round RT-PCR of the TCR CDR3, the HTBI primer set was used. One entry per CDR3 protein results from TCRdb running MiXCR on the multiplex PCR reads. Of about 290,000 distinct CDR3 sequences listed, roughly 15% are singletons. The germline CDR1 and CDR2 sequences are KGHDR and SFDVKD. The CDR3 runs 17 residues. Trimming stripped 5 bases from V and 3 bases from J, with 16 bases between. General study results and limits: Using 13 V-J features, a model discriminated ophthalmopathy from stable hyperthyroidism.

Sequencing was done on a sample of blood. The chain is built from TRBV24-1 and TRBJ2-6, with D perhaps matching TRBD2 (6 bases). This sequence originates from a woman aged 45-65 years with Graves' hyperthyroidism that later progressed to Graves' ophthalmopathy. CDR3 coding DNA: TGTGCCACCAGTGTTGGAGGGGAATACAGTGGGGCCAACGTCCTGACTTTC. It codes for CATSVGGEYSGANVLTF.